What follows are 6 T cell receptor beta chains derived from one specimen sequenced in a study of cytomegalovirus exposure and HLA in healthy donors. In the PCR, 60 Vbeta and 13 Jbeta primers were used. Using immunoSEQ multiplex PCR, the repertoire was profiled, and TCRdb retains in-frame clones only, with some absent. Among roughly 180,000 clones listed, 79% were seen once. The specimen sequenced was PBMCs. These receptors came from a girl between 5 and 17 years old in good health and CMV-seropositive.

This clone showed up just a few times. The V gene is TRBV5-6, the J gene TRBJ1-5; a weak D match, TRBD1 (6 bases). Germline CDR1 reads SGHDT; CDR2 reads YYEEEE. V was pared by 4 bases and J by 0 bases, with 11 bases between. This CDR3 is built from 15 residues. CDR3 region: CASSEQGNSNQPQHF. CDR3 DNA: TGTGCCAGCAGCGAACAGGGAAATAGCAATCAGCCCCAGCATTTT.

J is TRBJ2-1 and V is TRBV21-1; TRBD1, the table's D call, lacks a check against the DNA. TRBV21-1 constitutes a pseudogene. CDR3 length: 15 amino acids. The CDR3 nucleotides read TGTGCCAGCAGCAAAGCTGGGGGCCGGAGAAATGAGCAGTTCTTC. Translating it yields CASSKAGGRRNEQFF.

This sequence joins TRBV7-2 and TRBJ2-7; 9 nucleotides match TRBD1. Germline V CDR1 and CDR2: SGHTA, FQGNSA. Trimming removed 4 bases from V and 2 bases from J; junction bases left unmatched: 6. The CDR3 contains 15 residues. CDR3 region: CASSSTDRGTYEQYF. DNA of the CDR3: TGTGCCAGCAGCTCGACCGACAGGGGGACCTACGAGCAGTACTTC. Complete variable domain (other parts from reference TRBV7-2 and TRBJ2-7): GAGVSQSPSNKVTEKGKDVELRCDPISGHTALYWYRQSLGQGLEFLIYFQGNSAPDKSGLPSDRFSAERTGGSVSTLTIQRTQQEDSAVYLCASSSTDRGTYEQYFGPGTRLTVT.

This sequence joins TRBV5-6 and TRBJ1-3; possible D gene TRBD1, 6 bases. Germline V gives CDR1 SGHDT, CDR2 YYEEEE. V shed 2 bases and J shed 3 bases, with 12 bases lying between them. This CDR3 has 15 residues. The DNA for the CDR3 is TGTGCCAGCAGCTTTACAGGGAATCGTGGAAACACCATATATTTT. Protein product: CASSFTGNRGNTIYF. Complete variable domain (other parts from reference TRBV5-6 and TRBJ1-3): DAGVTQSPTHLIKTRGQQVTLRCSPKSGHDTVSWYQQALGQGPQFIFQYYEEEERQRGNFPDRFSGHQFPNYSSELNVNALLLGDSALYLCASSFTGNRGNTIYFGEGSWLTVV.

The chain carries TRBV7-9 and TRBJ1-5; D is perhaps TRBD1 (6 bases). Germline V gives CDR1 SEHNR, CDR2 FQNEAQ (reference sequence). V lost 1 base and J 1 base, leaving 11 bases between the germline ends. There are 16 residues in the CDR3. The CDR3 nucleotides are TGTGCCAGCAGCTTAGTACAGGGAGTGAGCAATCAGCCCCAGCATTTT. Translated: CASSLVQGVSNQPQHF.

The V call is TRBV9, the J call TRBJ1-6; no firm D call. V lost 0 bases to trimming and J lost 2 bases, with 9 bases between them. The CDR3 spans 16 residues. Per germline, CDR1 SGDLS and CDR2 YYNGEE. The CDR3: CASSVATDPYNSPLHF. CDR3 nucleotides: TGTGCCAGCAGCGTAGCAACAGACCCCTATAATTCACCCCTCCACTTT.